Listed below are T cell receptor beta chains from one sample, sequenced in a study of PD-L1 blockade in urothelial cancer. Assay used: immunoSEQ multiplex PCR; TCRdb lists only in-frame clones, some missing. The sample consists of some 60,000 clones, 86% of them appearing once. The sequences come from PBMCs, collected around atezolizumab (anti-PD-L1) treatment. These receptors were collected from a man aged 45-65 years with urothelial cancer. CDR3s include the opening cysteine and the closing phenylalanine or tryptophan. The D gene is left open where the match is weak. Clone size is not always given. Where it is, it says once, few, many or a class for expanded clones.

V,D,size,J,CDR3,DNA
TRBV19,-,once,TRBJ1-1,CASSAGSSTEAFF,TGTGCCAGTAGTGCAGGGTCAAGCACTGAAGCTTTCTTT
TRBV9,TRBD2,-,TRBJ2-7,CASSAGTSGAYEQYF,TGTGCCAGCAGCGCCGGGACTAGCGGAGCATACGAGCAGTACTTC
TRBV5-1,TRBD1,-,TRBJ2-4,CASSWAGTGSQSMAKNIQYF,TGCGCCAGCAGCTGGGCCGGGACAGGAAGTCAGTCGATGGCCAAAAACATTCAGTACTTC
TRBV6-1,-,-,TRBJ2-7,CASSQLAAEQYF,TGTGCCAGCAGCCAACTAGCTGCCGAGCAGTACTTC
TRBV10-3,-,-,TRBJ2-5,CAISESLVQGVETQYF,TGTGCCATCAGTGAGTCGCTCGTACAGGGTGTGGAGACCCAGTACTTC
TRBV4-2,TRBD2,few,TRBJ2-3,CASSQDLAGGTDTQYF,TGTGCCAGCAGCCAAGATCTAGCGGGAGGCACAGATACGCAGTATTTT
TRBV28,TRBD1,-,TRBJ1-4,CASSLKGQGLEKLFF,TGTGCCAGCAGTTTAAAGGGACAGGGGTTGGAAAAACTGTTTTTT
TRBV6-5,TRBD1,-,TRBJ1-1,CASKTGGVTNTEAFF,TGTGCCAGCAAAACAGGGGGCGTAACGAACACTGAAGCTTTCTTT
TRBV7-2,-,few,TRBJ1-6,CASSHQTGNNSPLHF,TGTGCCAGCAGCCATCAGACCGGGAACAATTCACCCCTCCACTTT
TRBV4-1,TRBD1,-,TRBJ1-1,CASSQKLLPTGAVRNTEAFF,TGCGCCAGCAGCCAAAAACTTTTACCCACAGGGGCCGTCCGGAACACTGAAGCTTTCTTT
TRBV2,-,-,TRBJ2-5,CARRGGGETQYF,TGTGCCAGGCGAGGGGGGGGAGAGACCCAGTACTTC
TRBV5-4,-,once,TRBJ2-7,CASSLESGLREQYF,TGTGCCAGCAGCTTGGAAAGTGGACTACGCGAGCAGTACTTC
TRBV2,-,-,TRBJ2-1,CASEMSSYNEQFF,TGTGCCAGTGAGATGTCCTCCTACAATGAGCAGTTCTTC
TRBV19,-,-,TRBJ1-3,CAVRGSGTGNTIYF,TGTGCCGTGAGGGGCAGCGGGACTGGAAACACCATATATTTT
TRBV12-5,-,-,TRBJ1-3,CASGLGSPGNTIYF,TGTGCTAGTGGTTTGGGAAGCCCCGGAAACACCATATATTTT